Presented here are 10 T cell receptor beta chains from one specimen sequenced in a study of T cell responses to AZD1222 COVID-19 vaccine. This table comes from immunoSEQ multiplex PCR, and its TCRdb copy is limited to in-frame clones, with some not included. The sample consists of 140,000 to 150,000 clones, approximately 78% of them appearing once. Material: peripheral blood, obtained on day 0 of MenACWY control vaccination. These receptors were taken from an adult in good health.

The J gene is TRBJ2-2, the V gene TRBV7-2; 8 bases align to TRBD1. Germline assignment: CDR1 SGHTA and CDR2 FQGNSA. The V gene end was trimmed by 7 bases and the J gene end by 3 bases; junction bases not matched to a gene: 7. The CDR3 contains 15 residues. For the CDR3, the DNA is TGTGCCAGCACCAGGGACAGGCCCGACACCGGGGAGCTGTTTTTT. Translated: CASTRDRPDTGELFF.

The V and J genes are TRBV30 and TRBJ1-2; 8 bases line up with TRBD1. With V trimmed by 2 bases and J by 0 bases, 5 bases remained unmatched. Germline assignment: CDR1 GTSNPN and CDR2 SVGIG (reference sequence). This CDR3 has 15 residues. This CDR3 is CAWSYPGQANYGYTF. Here the CDR3 DNA reads TGTGCCTGGAGTTATCCGGGACAGGCTAACTATGGCTACACCTTC.

CDR3 amino acids: CASSPSQGAWETQYF. The CDR3 bases are TGTGCCAGCAGTCCTTCTCAGGGGGCCTGGGAGACCCAGTACTTC. The gene calls are TRBV6-5 and TRBJ2-5; 8 nucleotides line up with TRBD1. This CDR3 comprises 15 residues. Germline V CDR1 and CDR2: MNHEY, SVGAGI. Trimming took 5 bases from V and 5 from J; bases not matched to a gene: 10.

The rearrangement links TRBV19 to TRBJ1-5; D is ambiguous. V lost 4 bases and J 3 bases, leaving 10 bases between the germline ends. The V gene's germline CDR1 is LNHDA and CDR2 SQIVND (reference sequence). This CDR3 spans 14 amino acids. The CDR3 bases are TGTGCCAGTAGTACCCGGGAGATCAATCAGCCCCAGCATTTT. Its protein is CASSTREINQPQHF.

This CDR3 reads CASSLGSGVGNTIYF. Here the CDR3 DNA reads TGTGCCAGCAGCTTAGGATCGGGGGTCGGAAACACCATATATTTT. The rearrangement uses TRBV7-9 and TRBJ1-3, with D possibly being TRBD1 (5 bases). Germline V CDR1 and CDR2: SEHNR, FQNEAQ (reference sequence). The CDR3 runs 15 residues. The V gene lost 1 base and the J gene lost 4 bases, with 11 bases spanning the gap. Full variable domain (remainder filled in from reference TRBV7-9 and TRBJ1-3): DTGVSQNPRHKITKRGQNVTFRCDPISEHNRLYWYRQTLGQGPEFLTYFQNEAQLEKSRLLSDRFSAERPKGSFSTLEIQRTEQGDSAMYLCASSLGSGVGNTIYFGEGSWLTVV.

This chain connects TRBV30 to TRBJ2-3, with TRBD2 as a possible D gene (5 bases). Trimming pared 0 bases from V and 4 bases from J, leaving 14 bases between. CDR3 length: 15 amino acids. Germline CDR1 and CDR2: GTSNPN and SVGIG (reference sequence). The DNA of the CDR3 is TGTGCCTGGAGTGTACTTGGCAGCGGATCAGATACGCAGTATTTT. Translated, it gives CAWSVLGSGSDTQYF.

J is TRBJ2-1 and V is TRBV10-3; 10 bases line up with TRBD2. The length of the CDR3 is 14 residues. V lost 7 bases, J lost 5 bases, and 5 bases stayed unmatched. From germline, CDR1 is ENHRY and CDR2 SYGVKD. CDR3 residues: CAINKAGGDNEQFF. Here the CDR3 DNA reads TGTGCCATCAACAAAGCGGGGGGGGACAATGAGCAGTTCTTC.

The chain uses TRBV6-6 and TRBJ1-4; 7 nucleotides line up with TRBD1. V lost 2 bases and J lost 7; bases outside the gene matches: 10. Germline assignment: CDR1 MNHNY and CDR2 SVGAGI (reference sequence). The CDR3 totals 16 residues. CDR3 amino acids: CASSYRQTGTVEKLFF. DNA of the CDR3: TGTGCCAGCAGTTACCGCCAGACAGGGACAGTTGAAAAACTGTTTTTT.

CDR3 sequence: CAGSGQPNTEAFF. As DNA, the CDR3 is TGTGCCGGCTCGGGACAGCCGAACACTGAAGCTTTCTTT. The chain has TRBV2 and TRBJ1-1, with 7 bases identical to TRBD1. This CDR3 has 13 amino acids. With V trimmed by 11 bases and J by 1 base, 7 bases remained unmatched. Looked up from germline, CDR1 is SNHLY and CDR2 is FYNNEI.

This clone was recorded a few times. The chain is built from TRBV5-1 and TRBJ1-4; 8 bases are shared with TRBD1. There are 15 residues in the CDR3. Losses at the gene ends were 4 bases for V and 7 bases for J; bases not matched to a gene: 9. Germline V gives CDR1 SGHRS, CDR2 YFSETQ. Here the CDR3 DNA reads TGCGCCAGCAGCGAACAGGGGGTGGAAAGTGAAAAACTGTTTTTT. Residues: CASSEQGVESEKLFF.